The sequence of this T cell receptor beta chain was determined in a study of T cells after yellow fever vaccination. Study-wide points: In post-booster samples, most primary-vaccination clones reappeared (about 95% CD4, 70% to 90% CD8).

The CDR3 covers 13 residues. The germline V gene encodes CDR1 LNHDA and CDR2 SQIVND (reference sequence). Trimming removed 9 bases at V and 0 bases at J, with 11 bases between. In TCRdb, the 5' RACE reads were re-called with MiXCR into one record per CDR3 protein. Counted here are under 200,000 distinct CDR3 sequences, 11% occurring once; the ten biggest clones make up about 38%. Concerning this clonotype: The antigen remains unidentified.

Sample: CD8+ T cells sorted from PBMCs, taken 15 days after the yellow fever booster vaccination. The J gene is TRBJ1-1, the V gene TRBV19; the D gene is possibly TRBD1 (5 bases). This TCR came from a man younger than 35 who received the YFV17D yellow fever vaccine. The CDR3 protein is CASVDRMNTEAFF. DNA for the CDR3: TGTGCCAGCGTTGACAGAATGAACACTGAAGCTTTCTTT.